What follows are 9 T cell receptor beta chains derived from one specimen sequenced in a study of beta chain features in type 1 diabetes. Whole-study results and caveats: Shortening that was moderate but significant affected the TCRB CDR3s of Type 1 diabetes patients in all four CD4+ subsets.

The antigens for these receptors are not known. The investigators reverse transcribed all of the isolated RNA, so they sequenced expressed TCRB transcripts. Sequencing used immunoSEQ multiplex PCR; TCRdb keeps in-frame clones, though not all of them. The data show 300,000 or so clones, approximately 10% seen once. What was sequenced was central memory CD4+ T cells from blood. The origin of the receptors is a young man with type 1 diabetes.

The chain has TRBV7-2 and TRBJ2-1, with 7 bases matching TRBD2. V trimming: 8 bases; J trimming: 6 bases; junction bases outside the gene matches: 13. Germline-derived CDR1 and CDR2 are SGHTA and FQGNSA. This CDR3 region has 15 residues. The CDR3 spells CASGRMGDYFNEQFF. DNA of the CDR3: TGTGCCAGCGGGAGGATGGGGGACTACTTCAATGAGCAGTTCTTC.

The chain couples TRBV5-1 to TRBJ2-6; no reliable D call. The CDR3 length is 15 residues. Looked up from germline, CDR1 is SGHRS and CDR2 is YFSETQ. Trimming stripped 3 bases from V and 1 base from J, with 8 bases between. DNA for the CDR3: TGCGCCAGCAGCTCTGACGGATCTGGGGCCAACGTCCTGACTTTC. Translation gives CASSSDGSGANVLTF.

This clone was counted between two and nine times. The CDR3 DNA reads TGTGCCAGCAGCCTAAAATTCGGGAGCAATCAGCCCCAGCATTTT. This codes for CASSLKFGSNQPQHF. V gene TRBV6-5 combines with J gene TRBJ1-5; D is ambiguous. CDR1 is MNHEY, CDR2 SVGAGI, per germline. This CDR3 is built from 15 residues. The V and J ends lost 6 bases and 1 base respectively, with 13 bases between them.

In its sample, this clone was seen a few times. The chain carries TRBV7-9 and TRBJ2-5, with 11 bases lining up with TRBD2. The CDR3 covers 15 residues. Trimming took 6 bases from V and 5 from J; bases not matched to a gene: 8. Germline loops: CDR1 SEHNR, CDR2 FQNEAQ (reference sequence). This chain's CDR3 is CASRPTSGEMETQYF. CDR3 coding DNA: TGTGCCAGCAGACCGACTAGCGGGGAAATGGAGACCCAGTACTTC.

The V and J genes are TRBV27 and TRBJ2-5, with 10 bases lining up with TRBD2. V was pared by 6 bases and J by 3 bases, with 10 bases of the junction left unmatched. The germline CDR1 and CDR2 sequences are MNHEY and SMNVEV (reference sequence). The CDR3 totals 16 residues. This CDR3 is CASRPNSSGGEETQYF. The CDR3 DNA reads TGTGCCAGCAGACCCAATTCTAGCGGGGGCGAAGAGACCCAGTACTTC.

V and J are TRBV7-2 and TRBJ2-3; D is tentatively TRBD1 or TRBD2 (5 bases each). The CDR3 runs 14 residues. V lost 5 bases to trimming and J lost 2 bases, with 11 bases between them. Germline CDR1 SGHTA, CDR2 FQGNSA. The CDR3 region is CASSLGRTTDTQYF. The CDR3 nucleotides are TGTGCCAGCAGCCTGGGACGGACCACAGATACGCAGTATTTT.

CDR3 loop: CSVATHYEQYF. CDR3 DNA sequence: TGCAGCGTTGCGACCCACTACGAGCAGTACTTC. V and J are TRBV29-1 and TRBJ2-7; D not certain. The CDR3 consists of 11 residues. V was cut by 4 bases and J by 3 bases, with 7 bases left in between. Germline V gene data show CDR1 as SQVTM and CDR2 as ANQGSEA.

The rearrangement joins TRBV27 to TRBJ2-1; possible D gene TRBD2, 6 bases. V was pared by 5 bases and J by 7 bases, with 21 bases between. Germline assignment: CDR1 MNHEY and CDR2 SMNVEV (reference sequence). The CDR3 is 16 residues long. In nucleotides, the CDR3 is TGTGCCAGCAGTCGCACTCCCGGGGGATACAAGAATGAGCAGTTCTTC. It encodes CASSRTPGGYKNEQFF.

Only a few counts were recorded for this clone. The chain carries TRBV5-1 and TRBJ2-2, with D possibly being TRBD2 (5 bases). Germline V lookup: CDR1 SGHRS, CDR2 YFSETQ. The CDR3 is made up of 14 amino acids. V lost 2 bases and J 0 bases, leaving 5 bases between the germline ends. CDR3 coding DNA: TGCGCCAGCAGCTTTAGCGCGAACACCGGGGAGCTGTTTTTT. It codes for CASSFSANTGELFF.